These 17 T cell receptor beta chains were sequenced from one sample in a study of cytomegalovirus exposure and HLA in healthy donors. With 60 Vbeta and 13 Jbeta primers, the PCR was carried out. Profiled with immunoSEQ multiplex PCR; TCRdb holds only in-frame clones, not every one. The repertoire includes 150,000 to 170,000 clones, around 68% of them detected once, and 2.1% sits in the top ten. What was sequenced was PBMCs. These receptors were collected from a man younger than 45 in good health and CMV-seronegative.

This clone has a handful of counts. CDR3: CASSFQGTYEQYF. As DNA, the CDR3 is TGTGCCAGCAGCTTTCAGGGTACCTACGAGCAGTACTTC. The V call is TRBV5-4, the J call TRBJ2-7, with D possibly TRBD1 on 5 matching bases. V was trimmed by 2 bases and J by 2 bases, leaving 8 bases between them. Germline V gene data show CDR1 as SGHNT and CDR2 as YYREEE (reference sequence). The CDR3 totals 13 residues. The entire variable domain, with the rest obtained from reference TRBV5-4 and TRBJ2-7, is as follows: ETGVTQSPTHLIKTRGQQVTLRCSSQSGHNTVSWYQQALGQGPQFIFQYYREEENGRGNFPPRFSGLQFPNYSSELNVNALELDDSALYLCASSFQGTYEQYFGPGTRLTVT.

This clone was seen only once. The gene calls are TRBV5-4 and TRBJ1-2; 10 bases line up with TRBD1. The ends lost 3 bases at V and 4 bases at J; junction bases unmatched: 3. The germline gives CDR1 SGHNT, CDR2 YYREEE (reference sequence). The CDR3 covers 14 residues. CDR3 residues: CASSSTGGSYGYTF. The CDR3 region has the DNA TGTGCCAGCAGCTCGACAGGGGGCAGCTATGGCTACACCTTC.

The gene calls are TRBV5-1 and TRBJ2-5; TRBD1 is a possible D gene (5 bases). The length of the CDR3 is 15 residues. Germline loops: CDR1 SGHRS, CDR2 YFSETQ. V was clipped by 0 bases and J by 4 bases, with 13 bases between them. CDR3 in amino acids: CASSLAMGQGETQYF. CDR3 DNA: TGCGCCAGCAGCTTGGCCATGGGGCAGGGAGAGACCCAGTACTTC.

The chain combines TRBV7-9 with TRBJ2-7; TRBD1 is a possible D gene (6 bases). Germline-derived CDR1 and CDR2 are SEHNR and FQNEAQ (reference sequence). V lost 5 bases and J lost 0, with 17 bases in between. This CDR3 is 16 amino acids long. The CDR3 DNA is TGTGCCAGCAGCCCCCCCCCGACAGGACGCTCCTACGAGCAGTACTTC. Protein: CASSPPPTGRSYEQYF.

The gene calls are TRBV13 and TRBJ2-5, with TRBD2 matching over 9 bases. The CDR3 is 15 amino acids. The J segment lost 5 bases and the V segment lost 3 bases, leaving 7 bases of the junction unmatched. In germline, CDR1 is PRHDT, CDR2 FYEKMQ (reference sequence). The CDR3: CASSFGRGGVETQYF. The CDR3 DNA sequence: TGTGCCAGCAGCTTTGGGCGGGGGGGCGTGGAGACCCAGTACTTC.

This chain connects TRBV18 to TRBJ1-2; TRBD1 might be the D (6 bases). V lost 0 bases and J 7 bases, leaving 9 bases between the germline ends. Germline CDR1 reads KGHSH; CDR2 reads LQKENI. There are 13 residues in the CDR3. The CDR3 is CASSPPRGSGYTF. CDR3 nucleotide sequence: TGTGCCAGCTCACCACCCAGGGGAAGTGGCTACACCTTC. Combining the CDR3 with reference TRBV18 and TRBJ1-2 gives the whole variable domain NAGVMQNPRHLVRRRGQEARLRCSPMKGHSHVYWYRQLPEEGLKFMVYLQKENIIDESGMPKERFSAEFPKEGPSILRIQQVVRGDSAAYFCASSPPRGSGYTFGSGTRLTVV.

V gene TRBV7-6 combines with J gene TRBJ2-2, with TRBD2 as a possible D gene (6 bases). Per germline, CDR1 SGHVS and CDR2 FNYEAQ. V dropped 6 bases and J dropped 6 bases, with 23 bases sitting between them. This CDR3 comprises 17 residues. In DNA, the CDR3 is TGTGCCAGCAGTTCCACCGCGGGGATGCGAGACTCCGGGGAGCTGTTTTTT. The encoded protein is CASSSTAGMRDSGELFF. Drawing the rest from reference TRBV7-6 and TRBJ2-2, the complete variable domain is GAGVSQSPRYKVTKRGQDVALRCDPISGHVSLYWYRQALGQGPEFLTYFNYEAQQDKSGLPNDRFSAERPEGSISTLTIQRTEQRDSAMYRCASSSTAGMRDSGELFFGEGSRLTVL.

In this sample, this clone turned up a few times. The CDR3 is CASSHGQGGSSPLHF. The CDR3 DNA reads as TGTGCCAGCAGCCACGGACAGGGAGGGAGTTCACCCCTCCACTTT. The J gene is TRBJ1-6, the V gene TRBV7-2, with 8 bases aligning to TRBD1. The CDR3 covers 15 residues. CDR1 and CDR2 from the germline V gene are SGHTA and FQGNSA. The ends lost 5 bases at V and 9 bases at J; junction bases unmatched: 9.

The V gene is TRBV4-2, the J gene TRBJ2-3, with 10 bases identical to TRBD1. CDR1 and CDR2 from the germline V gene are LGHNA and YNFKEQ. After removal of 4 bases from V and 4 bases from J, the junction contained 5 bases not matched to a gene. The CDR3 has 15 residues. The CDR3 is CASSLRDRGPDTQYF. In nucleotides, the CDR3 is TGTGCCAGCAGCCTCCGGGACAGGGGACCAGATACGCAGTATTTT.

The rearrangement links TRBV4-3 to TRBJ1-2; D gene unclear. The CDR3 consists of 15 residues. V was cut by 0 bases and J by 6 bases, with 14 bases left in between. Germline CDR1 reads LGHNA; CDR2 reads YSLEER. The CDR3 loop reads CASSQDDGETNGYTF. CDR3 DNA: TGCGCCAGCAGCCAAGACGACGGGGAAACTAATGGCTACACCTTC.

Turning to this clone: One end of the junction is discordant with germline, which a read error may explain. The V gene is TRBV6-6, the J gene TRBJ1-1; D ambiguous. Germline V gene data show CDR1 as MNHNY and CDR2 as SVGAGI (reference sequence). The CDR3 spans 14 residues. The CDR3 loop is CASKGRSGNPEAFF. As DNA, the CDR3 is TGTGCCAGCAAAGGACGGTCCGGGAACCCTGAAGCTTTCTTT.

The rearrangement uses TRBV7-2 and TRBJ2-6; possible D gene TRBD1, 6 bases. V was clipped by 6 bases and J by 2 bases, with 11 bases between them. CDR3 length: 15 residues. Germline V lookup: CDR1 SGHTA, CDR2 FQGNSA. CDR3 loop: CASRLQGTGANVLTF. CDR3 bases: TGTGCCAGCAGATTACAGGGTACTGGGGCCAACGTCCTGACTTTC.

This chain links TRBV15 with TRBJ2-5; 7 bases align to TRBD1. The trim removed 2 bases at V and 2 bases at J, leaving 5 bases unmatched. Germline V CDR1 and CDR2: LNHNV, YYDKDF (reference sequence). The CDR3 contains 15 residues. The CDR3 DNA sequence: TGTGCCACCAGCAGACCCTGGACAGGTCAAGAGACCCAGTACTTC. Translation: CATSRPWTGQETQYF.

Here the CDR3 reads CASRPTPGGDYGYTF. Written as DNA, the CDR3 is TGTGCCAGCAGACCTACTCCCGGAGGGGACTATGGCTACACCTTC. The chain joins TRBV6-6 to TRBJ1-2, with a tentative D call TRBD1 (5 bases). The CDR3 is 15 amino acids. Germline-derived CDR1 and CDR2 are MNHNY and SVGAGI (reference sequence). V lost 6 bases and J 3 bases, leaving 17 bases between the germline ends.

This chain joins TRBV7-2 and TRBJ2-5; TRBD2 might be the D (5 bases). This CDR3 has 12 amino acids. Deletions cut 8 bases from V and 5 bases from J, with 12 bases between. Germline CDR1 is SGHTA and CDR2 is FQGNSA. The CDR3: CASGLRGETQYF. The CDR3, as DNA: TGTGCCAGCGGTCTTCGAGGGGAGACCCAGTACTTC.

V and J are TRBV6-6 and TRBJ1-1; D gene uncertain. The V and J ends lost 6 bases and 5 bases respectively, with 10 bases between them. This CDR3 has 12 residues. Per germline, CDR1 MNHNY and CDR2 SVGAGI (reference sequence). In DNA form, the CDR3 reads TGTGCCAGCAGAGAGAGAGCGACTGAAGCTTTCTTT. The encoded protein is CASRERATEAFF.

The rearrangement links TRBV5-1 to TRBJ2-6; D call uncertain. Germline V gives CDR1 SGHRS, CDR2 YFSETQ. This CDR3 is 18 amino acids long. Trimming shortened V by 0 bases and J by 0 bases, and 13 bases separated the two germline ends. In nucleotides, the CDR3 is TGCGCCAGCAGCTTGGTTGCGACTCAAGTCTCTGGGGCCAACGTCCTGACTTTC. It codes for CASSLVATQVSGANVLTF.